Described below is a single T cell receptor beta chain sequence and its context. The assay was immunoSEQ multiplex PCR, and TCRdb's table has in-frame clones only and misses some. The table lists 25,000 to 40,000 clones, about nine tenths of them singletons, with under 5% in the top ten. The sample belongs to a study of T cell changes during pregnancy in multiple sclerosis. The CDR3 totals 12 residues. Trimming took off 4 bases at V and 4 bases at J, with 9 bases between the two ends. CDR1 is SGHDT, CDR2 YYEEEE, per germline. The chain has TRBV5-6 and TRBJ2-7; D ambiguous. The clonotype originates from a female donor in good health, enrolled as a control in a pregnancy study. The sample was CD8+ T cells from peripheral blood mononuclear cells, taken in the second trimester of pregnancy. CDR3 in amino acids: CASSRGEYEQYF. CDR3 DNA sequence: TGTGCCAGCAGCCGAGGAGAGTACGAGCAGTACTTC.